This T cell receptor (beta chain) was found in a study of blood T cell repertoires in COVID-19. Study summary: Some COVID-19 samples were acute and others convalescent; all came from the United States, Italy and Spain. T cells, B-cell-depleted T cells, or PBMCs provided the cDNA or gDNA that served as material.

Original processing notes: By means of reference gene primer amplification, nucleated cell counts were estimated. Clones were read by immunoSEQ multiplex PCR, and TCRdb kept only the in-frame ones, dropping some. V, J and clone size derive from that table, while D and trimming were established from the DNA sequence. The repertoire holds under 250,000 clones, 85% to 90% seen once, with around a tenth in the top ten. The CDR3 has 15 amino acids. Germline CDR1 is MNHEY and CDR2 is SVGEGT. The V gene lost 0 bases and the J gene lost 4 bases, with 12 bases spanning the gap. This clonotype was obtained from a man aged 45-65 years with COVID-19, enrolled during active disease. This rearrangement joins TRBV6-2 or TRBV6-3 to TRBJ1-2; D is perhaps TRBD1 (5 bases). Specimen: peripheral blood. The DNA for the CDR3 is TGTGCCAGCAGTTACTCGCAGGGTTCGGTCTATGGCTACACCTTC. Its translation is CASSYSQGSVYGYTF.